The rows below give T cell receptor beta chains drawn from one sample of a study of shared clonotypes between healthy human individuals. Method: immunoSEQ multiplex PCR; TCRdb's copy keeps in-frame clones and lacks some. This sample has roughly 530,000 clones, with 95% to 97% found just once. The source material was naive CD4+ T cells sorted from blood. The receptors derive from a woman aged 25 to 39 in good health. CDR3s include the opening cysteine and the closing phenylalanine or tryptophan. The D gene is left open where the match is weak. Clone size is not always given. Where it is, it says once, few, many or a class for expanded clones.

j_call clone_size d_call v_call cdr3_nt cdr3_aa
TRBJ2-3 . TRBD2 TRBV18 TGTGCCAGCTCAGTGACTAGCGGTAGCACAGATACGCAGTATTTT CASSVTSGSTDTQYF
TRBJ1-2 . . TRBV12-5 TGTGCTAGTGGTAAAGATTATGGCTACACCTTC CASGKDYGYTF
TRBJ2-2 . . TRBV7-8 TGTGCCAGCAGTTCCTCATCCGGGAGTTACACCGGGGAGCTGTTTTTT CASSSSSGSYTGELFF
TRBJ2-7 . TRBD2 TRBV28 TGTGCCAGCAGTCCCGGGACTAGCGGGAGTTTTTCCCACGAGCAGTACTTC CASSPGTSGSFSHEQYF
TRBJ2-3 . TRBD1 TRBV5-1 TGCGCCAGCACGGCATACAGGGGGCACACAGATACGCAGTATTTT CASTAYRGHTDTQYF
TRBJ2-7 . TRBD1 TRBV6-6 TGTGCCAGCAGTTCACAGGGACAGGGTCTATTCGGGCAGTACTTC CASSSQGQGLFGQYF
TRBJ2-7 . . TRBV7-3 TGTGCCAGCAGCCAGATGGGAGAGGTCTACGAGCAGTACTTC CASSQMGEVYEQYF
TRBJ1-5 . . TRBV5-4 TGTGCCAGCAGTTACGGGGGGGCGATTCAGCCCCAGCATTTT CASSYGGAIQPQHF
TRBJ2-7 . TRBD1 TRBV28 TGTGCCAGCAGTCAGGACAGGGGGCCCTACGAGCAGTACTTC CASSQDRGPYEQYF
TRBJ2-5 once TRBD2 TRBV9 TGTGCCAGCAGCGTAGGACTAGCGGGAGGGCCGGGGACCCAGTACTTC CASSVGLAGGPGTQYF
TRBJ2-7 . TRBD2 TRBV6-1 TGTGCCAGCAGTGTGGGGGGGGACCCGAGAACCTACGAGCAGTACTTC CASSVGGDPRTYEQYF
TRBJ2-1 . TRBD1 TRBV20-1 TGCAGTGCAACAGGGGCAAGTGAGCAGTTCTTC CSATGASEQFF
TRBJ2-1 . TRBD2 TRBV28 TGTGCCAGCAGTCGACTAGCGGCCGGATACAATGAGCAGTTCTTC CASSRLAAGYNEQFF
TRBJ2-3 . . TRBV5-1 TGCGCCAGCAGCTTGTCGGGCGCAGATACGCAGTATTTT CASSLSGADTQYF
TRBJ2-7 . TRBD2 TRBV30 TGTGCCTGGAGTGTAGCGGGAGGGGCCCACGAGCAGTACTTC CAWSVAGGAHEQYF
TRBJ1-6 . . TRBV11-2 TGTGCCAGCAGCTTACTGAGGGTCGGCTCACCCCTCCACTTT CASSLLRVGSPLHF